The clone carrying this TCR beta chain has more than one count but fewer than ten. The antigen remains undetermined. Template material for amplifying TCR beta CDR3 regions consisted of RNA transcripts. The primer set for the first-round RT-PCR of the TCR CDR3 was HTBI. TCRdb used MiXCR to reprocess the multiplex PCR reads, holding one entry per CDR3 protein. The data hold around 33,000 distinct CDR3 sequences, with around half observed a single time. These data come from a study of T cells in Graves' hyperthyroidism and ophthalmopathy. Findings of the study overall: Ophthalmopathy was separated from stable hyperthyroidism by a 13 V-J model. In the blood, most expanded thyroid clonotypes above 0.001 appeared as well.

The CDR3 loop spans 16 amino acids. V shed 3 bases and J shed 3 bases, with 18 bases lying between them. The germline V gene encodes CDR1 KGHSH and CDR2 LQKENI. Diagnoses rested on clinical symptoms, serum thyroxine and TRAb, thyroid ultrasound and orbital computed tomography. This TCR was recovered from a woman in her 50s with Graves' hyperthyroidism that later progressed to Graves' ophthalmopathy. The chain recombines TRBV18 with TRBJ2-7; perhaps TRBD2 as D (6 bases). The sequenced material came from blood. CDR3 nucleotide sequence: TGTGCCAGCTCACCCCCTGGAACTAGCAAGATCTACGAGCAGTACTTC. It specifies CASSPPGTSKIYEQYF.